These T cell receptor beta chains were read from a single sample in a study of CD8 T cells in Susac syndrome. TCRdb re-derived calls from the immunoSEQ multiplex PCR reads in MiXCR, one entry per CDR3 protein. The table shows around 190,000 distinct CDR3 sequences, with 95% occurring only once. The sequenced material came from CD4+ T cells from PBMCs. Receptors were obtained from a human donor in good health. Each CDR3 is given with its conserved first and last residue. The D gene is left open where the match is weak. Some rows have no size entry. The others give once, few or many, or a class for an expanded clone.

d_gene: TRBD2
v_gene: TRBV9
j_gene: TRBJ2-7
abundance: NA
CDR3nt: TGTGCCAGCAGCGTAGCGGGGGGGAATCTGTACGAGCAGTACTTC
CDR3aa: CASSVAGGNLYEQYF

d_gene: TRBD1
v_gene: TRBV12-3/TRBV12-4
j_gene: TRBJ2-7
abundance: NA
CDR3nt: TGTGCCAGCAGCCGTCGGACAGGGGGAACCTACGAGCAGTACTTC
CDR3aa: CASSRRTGGTYEQYF

d_gene: NA
v_gene: TRBV24-1
j_gene: TRBJ2-3
abundance: once
CDR3nt: TGTGCCACCAGCCCCGGAGGAGATACGCAGTATTTT
CDR3aa: CATSPGGDTQYF

d_gene: NA
v_gene: TRBV3-1
j_gene: TRBJ1-2
abundance: NA
CDR3nt: TGTGCCAGCAGCCAAGAAAGGAACTATGGCTACACCTTC
CDR3aa: CASSQERNYGYTF

d_gene: TRBD2
v_gene: TRBV4-2
j_gene: TRBJ2-4
abundance: NA
CDR3nt: TGTGCCAGCAGCCAAGCCGGGACTAGCGAGAAAAACATTCAGTACTTC
CDR3aa: CASSQAGTSEKNIQYF

d_gene: NA
v_gene: TRBV3-1
j_gene: TRBJ1-1
abundance: NA
CDR3nt: TGTGCCAGCAGCCAGAGAGGGAGGCCCACTGAAGCTTTCTTT
CDR3aa: CASSQRGRPTEAFF

d_gene: TRBD2
v_gene: TRBV24-1
j_gene: TRBJ2-1
abundance: NA
CDR3nt: TGTGCCACCAGTGACCCGACTAGCGGGGGCTACAATGAGCAGTTCTTC
CDR3aa: CATSDPTSGGYNEQFF

d_gene: NA
v_gene: TRBV29-1
j_gene: TRBJ1-1
abundance: NA
CDR3nt: TGCAGCGTTGTATCCGGGGGCATGAACACTGAAGCTTTCTTT
CDR3aa: CSVVSGGMNTEAFF

d_gene: NA
v_gene: TRBV20-1
j_gene: TRBJ2-3
abundance: NA
CDR3nt: TGCAGAATGCGGAGTGTCGGCACAGATACGCAGTATTTT
CDR3aa: CRMRSVGTDTQYF

d_gene: NA
v_gene: TRBV2
j_gene: TRBJ2-1
abundance: NA
CDR3nt: TGTGCCAGCGACCGGGGGTCCTACAATGAGCAGTTCTTC
CDR3aa: CASDRGSYNEQFF

d_gene: NA
v_gene: TRBV3-1
j_gene: TRBJ2-1
abundance: NA
CDR3nt: TGTGCCAGCAGCCAATTGTGGGGGGCTGAGTTCTTC
CDR3aa: CASSQLWGAEFF

d_gene: NA
v_gene: TRBV27
j_gene: TRBJ1-1
abundance: NA
CDR3nt: TGTGCCAGCAGTTTTCGAGGGGGGGACACTGAAGCTTTCTTT
CDR3aa: CASSFRGGDTEAFF

d_gene: NA
v_gene: TRBV29-1
j_gene: TRBJ2-5
abundance: NA
CDR3nt: TGCAGCGTGGGGGCAGGGCAAGAGACCCAGTACTTC
CDR3aa: CSVGAGQETQYF

d_gene: TRBD2
v_gene: TRBV5-1
j_gene: TRBJ2-1
abundance: NA
CDR3nt: TGCGCCAGCAGAAGGGGAGGGCAGGGCAATGAGCAGTTCTTC
CDR3aa: CASRRGGQGNEQFF

d_gene: TRBD2
v_gene: TRBV29-1
j_gene: TRBJ2-1
abundance: NA
CDR3nt: TGCAGCGTTGAAGCATTGTCTAGCGGGCTGCTTGATTTC
CDR3aa: CSVEALSSGLLDF

d_gene: NA
v_gene: TRBV5-4
j_gene: TRBJ2-5
abundance: NA
CDR3nt: TGTGCCAGCAGTCCGGGGACTTGGGGGCAAGAGACCCAGTACTTC
CDR3aa: CASSPGTWGQETQYF

d_gene: TRBD2
v_gene: TRBV10-2
j_gene: TRBJ2-1
abundance: NA
CDR3nt: TGCGCCAGCAGTCGGACTAGCGAGTATGAGCAGTTCTTC
CDR3aa: CASSRTSEYEQFF

d_gene: NA
v_gene: TRBV14
j_gene: TRBJ2-1
abundance: once
CDR3nt: TGTGCCAGCAGCCAACCTAGCTGGGGGGGGCCTAATGAGCAGTTCTTC
CDR3aa: CASSQPSWGGPNEQFF

d_gene: NA
v_gene: TRBV9
j_gene: TRBJ1-1
abundance: NA
CDR3nt: TGTGCCAGCAGCGCCATTTTAAACACTGAAGCTTTCTTT
CDR3aa: CASSAILNTEAFF

d_gene: NA
v_gene: TRBV6-5
j_gene: TRBJ2-3
abundance: NA
CDR3nt: TGTGCCAGCAGTGACCACAGGGCAGATACGCAGTATTTT
CDR3aa: CASSDHRADTQYF

d_gene: NA
v_gene: TRBV20-1
j_gene: TRBJ2-3
abundance: NA
CDR3nt: TGCAGTGCCGGAAACAGAGGTGTAGATACGCAGTATTTT
CDR3aa: CSAGNRGVDTQYF

d_gene: NA
v_gene: TRBV2
j_gene: TRBJ1-5
abundance: NA
CDR3nt: TGTGCCAGCAGTGAACTGGGAAATCAGCCCCAGCATTTT
CDR3aa: CASSELGNQPQHF

d_gene: NA
v_gene: TRBV20-1
j_gene: TRBJ1-4
abundance: NA
CDR3nt: TGCAGTGCTAGAGAATGGGGAAATAATGAAAAACTGTTTTTT
CDR3aa: CSAREWGNNEKLFF

d_gene: NA
v_gene: TRBV7-2
j_gene: TRBJ2-1
abundance: NA
CDR3nt: TGTGCCAGCAGCTTACCCGCCATAAATGAGCAGTTCTTC
CDR3aa: CASSLPAINEQFF

d_gene: TRBD1
v_gene: TRBV20-1
j_gene: TRBJ1-2
abundance: few
CDR3nt: TGCAGTGCTAGGGCAGGGGGCGCATATGGCTACACCTTC
CDR3aa: CSARAGGAYGYTF

d_gene: TRBD1
v_gene: TRBV5-1
j_gene: TRBJ2-3
abundance: NA
CDR3nt: TGCGCCAGCGAACAGGGGTCCACAGATACGCAGTATTTT
CDR3aa: CASEQGSTDTQYF

d_gene: TRBD1
v_gene: TRBV27
j_gene: TRBJ1-1
abundance: NA
CDR3nt: TGTGCCAGCAGTTTATCCCGACAGGGCCTGAACACTGAAGCTTTCTTT
CDR3aa: CASSLSRQGLNTEAFF

d_gene: NA
v_gene: TRBV4-1
j_gene: TRBJ2-5
abundance: NA
CDR3nt: TGCGCCAGCAGCCGATTGCAACTCCAAGAGACCCAGTACTTC
CDR3aa: CASSRLQLQETQYF

d_gene: NA
v_gene: TRBV24-1
j_gene: TRBJ2-1
abundance: NA
CDR3nt: TGTGCCACCAGTGATTTGCCCTCGGATGAGCAGTTCTTC
CDR3aa: CATSDLPSDEQFF

d_gene: NA
v_gene: TRBV5-1
j_gene: TRBJ1-2
abundance: NA
CDR3nt: TGCGCCAGCCACGACAGAAAATATGGCTACACCTTC
CDR3aa: CASHDRKYGYTF

d_gene: NA
v_gene: TRBV29-1
j_gene: TRBJ1-1
abundance: NA
CDR3nt: TGCAGCGTTGGACGAGGGGGGAACACTGAAGCTTTCTTT
CDR3aa: CSVGRGGNTEAFF

d_gene: NA
v_gene: TRBV19
j_gene: TRBJ2-1
abundance: NA
CDR3nt: TGTGCCAGTAGTATTAGGAGCAATGAGCAGTTCTTC
CDR3aa: CASSIRSNEQFF

d_gene: TRBD1
v_gene: TRBV29-1
j_gene: TRBJ2-3
abundance: NA
CDR3nt: TGCAGCGTGAGGGGACAGGGTAGCACAGATACGCAGTATTTT
CDR3aa: CSVRGQGSTDTQYF

d_gene: NA
v_gene: TRBV3-1
j_gene: TRBJ1-1
abundance: NA
CDR3nt: TGTGCCAGCACCTTGAAAAGCGGCCGAGCTTTCTTT
CDR3aa: CASTLKSGRAFF

d_gene: NA
v_gene: TRBV5-1
j_gene: TRBJ2-6
abundance: NA
CDR3nt: TGCGCCAGCACAAAATGGGGCTCTGGGGCCAACGTCCTGACTTTC
CDR3aa: CASTKWGSGANVLTF